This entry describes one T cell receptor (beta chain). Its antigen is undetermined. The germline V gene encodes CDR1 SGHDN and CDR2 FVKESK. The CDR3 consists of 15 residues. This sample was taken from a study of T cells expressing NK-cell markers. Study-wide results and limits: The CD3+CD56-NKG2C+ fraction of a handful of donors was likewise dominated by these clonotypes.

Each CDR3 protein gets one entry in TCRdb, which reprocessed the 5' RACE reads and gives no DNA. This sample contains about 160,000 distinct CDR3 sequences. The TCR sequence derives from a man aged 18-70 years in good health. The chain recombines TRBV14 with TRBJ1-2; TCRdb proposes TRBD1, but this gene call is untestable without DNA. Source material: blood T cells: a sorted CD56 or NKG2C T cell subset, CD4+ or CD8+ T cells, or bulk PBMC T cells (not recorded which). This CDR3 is CASSQDRTGVNGYTF.